This T cell receptor beta chain comes out of a study of T cells in Graves' hyperthyroidism and ophthalmopathy. The CDR3 runs 16 residues. The germline CDR1 and CDR2 sequences are SGHTA and FQGNSA. V was pared by 0 bases and J by 5 bases, with 17 bases between. This clonotype was seen at least ten times. Authors of the study amplified TCR beta CDR3 regions from RNA transcripts. First-round RT-PCR of the TCR CDR3 relied on the HTBI primer set. TCRdb re-derived calls from the multiplex PCR reads in MiXCR, one entry per CDR3 protein. The sample yields 270,000 or so distinct CDR3 sequences, approximately 26% seen once. Aged 18 to 65, the patients had hyperthyroidism that was newly diagnosed and had lasted under 2 months.

Material for sequencing was blood. The chain links TRBV7-2 to TRBJ2-7; maybe TRBD2 (5 bases). This TCR derives from a man aged 40-50 years with Graves' hyperthyroidism that later progressed to Graves' ophthalmopathy. Here the CDR3 DNA reads TGTGCCAGCAGCTTAGCAAAGGACTGGCGAACTCACGAGCAGTACTTC. This sequence encodes CASSLAKDWRTHEQYF.